Sequencing of this T cell receptor (beta chain) was carried out in a study of shared clonotypes between healthy human individuals. Naive CD8 cells, CD45RO-negative and positively selected for CCR7, excluded terminally differentiated effector memory CD45RA+ cells. The table came from immunoSEQ multiplex PCR; TCRdb's copy has only in-frame clones and leaves some out. The sample contains approximately 2,000,000 clones, roughly 95% of which appear only once. The germline V gene has CDR1 SGHAT and CDR2 FQNNGV. CDR3 size: 15 residues. V shed 5 bases and J 5 bases; nucleotides not matched to a gene: 8. The genes are TRBV11-2 and TRBJ2-5; 10 nucleotides match TRBD1. Sequenced: naive CD8+ T cells from PBMCs. The TCR originated in a man aged 18 to 29 in good health. Some clones in this sample may be carry-over from other donors' samples. Here the CDR3 reads CASSEGTGVRETQYF. Written as DNA, the CDR3 is TGTGCCAGCAGCGAGGGGACAGGGGTACGGGAGACCCAGTACTTC.